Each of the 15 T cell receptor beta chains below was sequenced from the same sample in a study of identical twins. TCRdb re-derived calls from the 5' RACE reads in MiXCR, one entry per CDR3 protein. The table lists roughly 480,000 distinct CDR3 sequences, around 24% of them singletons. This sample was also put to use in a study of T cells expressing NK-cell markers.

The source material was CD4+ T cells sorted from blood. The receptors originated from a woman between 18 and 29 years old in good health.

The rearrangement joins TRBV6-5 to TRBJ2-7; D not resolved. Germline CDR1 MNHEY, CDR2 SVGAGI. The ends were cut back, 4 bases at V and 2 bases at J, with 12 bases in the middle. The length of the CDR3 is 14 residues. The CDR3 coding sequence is TGTGCCAGCAGTTCCACCCTGGACCCCTACGAGCAGTACTTC. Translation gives CASSSTLDPYEQYF.

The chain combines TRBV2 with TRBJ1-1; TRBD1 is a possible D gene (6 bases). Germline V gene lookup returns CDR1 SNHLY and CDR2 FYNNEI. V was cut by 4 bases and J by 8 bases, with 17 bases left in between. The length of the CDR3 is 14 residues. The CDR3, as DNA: TGTGCCAGCAGTGGACAGGTACTTTCGTCGGAAGCTTTCTTT. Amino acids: CASSGQVLSSEAFF.

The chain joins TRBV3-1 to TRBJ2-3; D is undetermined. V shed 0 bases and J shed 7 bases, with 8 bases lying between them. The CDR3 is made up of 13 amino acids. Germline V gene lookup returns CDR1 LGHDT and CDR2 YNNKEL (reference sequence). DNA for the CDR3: TGTGCCAGCAGCCAAGATATGGGAAATACGCAGTATTTT. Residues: CASSQDMGNTQYF.

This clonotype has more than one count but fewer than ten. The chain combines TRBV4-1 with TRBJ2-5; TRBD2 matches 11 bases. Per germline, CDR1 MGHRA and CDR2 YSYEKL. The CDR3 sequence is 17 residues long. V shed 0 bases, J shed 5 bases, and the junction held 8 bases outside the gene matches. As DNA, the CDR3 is TGCGCCAGCAGCCAAGATCTTAGCGGGGGGGCACGGGAGACCCAGTACTTC. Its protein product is CASSQDLSGGARETQYF.

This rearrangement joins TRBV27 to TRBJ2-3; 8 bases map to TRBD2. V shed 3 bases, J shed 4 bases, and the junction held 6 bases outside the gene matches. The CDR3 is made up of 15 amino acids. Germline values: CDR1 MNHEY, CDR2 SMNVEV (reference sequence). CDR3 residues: CASSFSGSGPDTQYF. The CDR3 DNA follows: TGTGCCAGCAGTTTCAGCGGGAGTGGCCCAGATACGCAGTATTTT.

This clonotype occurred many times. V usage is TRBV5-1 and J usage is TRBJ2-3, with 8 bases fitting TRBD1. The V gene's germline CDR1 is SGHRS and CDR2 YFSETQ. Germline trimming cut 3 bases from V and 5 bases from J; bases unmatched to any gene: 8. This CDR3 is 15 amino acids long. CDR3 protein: CASSSTGVSGDTQYF. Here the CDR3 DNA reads TGCGCCAGCAGCTCGACAGGGGTCTCCGGAGATACGCAGTATTTT. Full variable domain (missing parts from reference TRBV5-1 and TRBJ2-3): KAGVTQTPRYLIKTRGQQVTLSCSPISGHRSVSWYQQTPGQGLQFLFEYFSETQRNKGNFPGRFSGRQFSNSRSEMNVSTLELGDSALYLCASSSTGVSGDTQYFGPGTRLTVL.

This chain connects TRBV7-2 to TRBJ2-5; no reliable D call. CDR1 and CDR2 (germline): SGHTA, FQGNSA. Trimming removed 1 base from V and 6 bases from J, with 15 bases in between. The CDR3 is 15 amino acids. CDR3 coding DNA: TGTGCCAGCAGCTTAGGTAGCACGGGTAGGAAGACCCAGTACTTC. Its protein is CASSLGSTGRKTQYF.

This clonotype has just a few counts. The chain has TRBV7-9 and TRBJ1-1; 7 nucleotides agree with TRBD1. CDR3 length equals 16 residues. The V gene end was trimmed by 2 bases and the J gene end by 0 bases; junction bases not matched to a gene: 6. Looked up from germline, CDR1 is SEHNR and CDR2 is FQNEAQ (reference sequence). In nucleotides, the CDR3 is TGTGCCAGCAGCTTAAGGAAACAGGGGTTGAACACTGAAGCTTTCTTT. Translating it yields CASSLRKQGLNTEAFF.

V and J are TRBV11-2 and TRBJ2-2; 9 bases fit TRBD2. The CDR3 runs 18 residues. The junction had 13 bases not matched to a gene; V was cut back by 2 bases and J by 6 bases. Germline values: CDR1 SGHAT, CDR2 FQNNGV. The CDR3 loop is CASSLWPREREVPGELFF. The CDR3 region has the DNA TGTGCCAGCAGCTTATGGCCCCGAGAGCGGGAGGTTCCCGGGGAGCTGTTTTTT.

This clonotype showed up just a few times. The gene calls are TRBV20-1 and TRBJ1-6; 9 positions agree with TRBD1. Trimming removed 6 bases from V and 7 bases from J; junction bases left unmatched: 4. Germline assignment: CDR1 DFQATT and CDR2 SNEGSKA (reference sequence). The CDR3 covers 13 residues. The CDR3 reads CSAAGQGNSPLHF. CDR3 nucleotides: TGCAGTGCCGCGGGACAGGGAAATTCACCCCTCCACTTT.

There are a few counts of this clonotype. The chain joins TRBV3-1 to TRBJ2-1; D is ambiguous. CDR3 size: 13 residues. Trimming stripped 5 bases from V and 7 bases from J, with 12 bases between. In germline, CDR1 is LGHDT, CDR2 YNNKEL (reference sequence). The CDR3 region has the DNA TGTGCCAGCAGCTCGAGAGTCAGAAATGAGCAGTTCTTC. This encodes CASSSRVRNEQFF.

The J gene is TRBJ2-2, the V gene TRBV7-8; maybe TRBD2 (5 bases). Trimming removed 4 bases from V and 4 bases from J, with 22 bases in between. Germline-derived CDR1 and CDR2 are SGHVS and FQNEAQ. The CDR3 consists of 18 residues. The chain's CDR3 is CASSSQRILTPTTGELFF. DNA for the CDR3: TGTGCCAGCAGCTCGCAGCGGATCCTGACCCCGACCACCGGGGAGCTGTTTTTT.

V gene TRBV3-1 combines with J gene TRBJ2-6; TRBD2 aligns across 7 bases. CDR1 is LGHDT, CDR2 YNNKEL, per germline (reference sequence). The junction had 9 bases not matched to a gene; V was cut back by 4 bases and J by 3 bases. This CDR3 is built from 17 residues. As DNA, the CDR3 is TGTGCCAGCAGCCCCGGGGGAGGGAGAGGTGGGGCCAACGTCCTGACTTTC. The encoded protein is CASSPGGGRGGANVLTF.

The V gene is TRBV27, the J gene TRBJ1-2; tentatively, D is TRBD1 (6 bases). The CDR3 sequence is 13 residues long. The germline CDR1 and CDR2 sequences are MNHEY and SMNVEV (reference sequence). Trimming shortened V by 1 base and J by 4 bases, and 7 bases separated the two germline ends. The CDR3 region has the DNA TGTGCCAGCAGTTTATTACAGGGCTATGGCTACACCTTC. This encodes CASSLLQGYGYTF.

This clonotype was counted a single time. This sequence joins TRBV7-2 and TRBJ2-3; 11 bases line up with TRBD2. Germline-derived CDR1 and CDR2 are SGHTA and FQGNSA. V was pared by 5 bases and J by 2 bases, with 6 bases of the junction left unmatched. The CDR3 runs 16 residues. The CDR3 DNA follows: TGTGCCAGCAGCCAGGGACTAGCGGAATACACAGATACGCAGTATTTT. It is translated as CASSQGLAEYTDTQYF.